Shown below are 4 T cell receptor beta chains from a single sample sequenced in a study of T cell responses to AZD1222 COVID-19 vaccine (dated by TCRdb to the early 2020s). The time point label, as the study defines it: about 28 days (+/-7) after the second vaccine dose. The library was obtained by the immunoSEQ multiplex PCR assay. TCRdb re-hosts the immuneACCESS table, in-frame sequences only. Its copies lack some clones; in the studies checked, an unresolved V gene accounts for under half of them, and the cause for the rest is not known. This sample gives some 130,000 clones in total; just under 95% of them show up just once. The ten top clones hold 6% to 7% of the sample. Here the sequenced sample was peripheral blood, taken 28 days after the second AZD1222 dose. The receptor source for this set is an adult who received the AZD1222 COVID-19 vaccine.

The chain uses TRBV7-2 and TRBJ1-6; maybe TRBD1 (6 bases). The CDR3 contains 14 residues. Trimming removed 4 bases at V and 8 bases at J, with 12 bases between. Germline V gene lookup returns CDR1 SGHTA and CDR2 FQGNSA. This CDR3 is CASSSSNRDSPLHF. The CDR3 DNA sequence: TGTGCCAGCAGCTCAAGCAACAGGGATTCACCCCTCCACTTT. Full variable domain (remainder filled in from reference TRBV7-2 and TRBJ1-6): GAGVSQSPSNKVTEKGKDVELRCDPISGHTALYWYRQSLGQGLEFLIYFQGNSAPDKSGLPSDRFSAERTGGSVSTLTIQRTQQEDSAVYLCASSSSNRDSPLHFGNGTRLTVT.

The chain couples TRBV18 to TRBJ2-1; D is perhaps TRBD2 (6 bases). Germline V gene sequence: CDR1 KGHSH, CDR2 LQKENI. Trimming removed 3 bases from V and 4 bases from J, with 19 bases in between. The CDR3 covers 17 residues. This CDR3 reads CASSPSTTGTAYNEQFF. Written as DNA, the CDR3 is TGTGCCAGCTCACCCTCAACCACCGGGACTGCGTACAATGAGCAGTTCTTC.

The table lists this clone with a count of one. The chain carries TRBV29-1 and TRBJ1-2; no reliable D call. This CDR3 comprises 10 residues. Germline V gene lookup returns CDR1 SQVTM and CDR2 ANQGSEA. With 2 bases removed from V and 7 bases from J, the gap between germline ends came to 5 bases. This CDR3 reads CSVETGGYTF. Here the CDR3 DNA reads TGCAGCGTTGAAACGGGTGGCTACACCTTC.

The chain combines TRBV5-1 with TRBJ2-2; D remains unclear. CDR1 and CDR2 (germline): SGHRS, YFSETQ. Trimming shortened V by 4 bases and J by 3 bases, and 4 bases separated the two germline ends. This CDR3 comprises 12 residues. The CDR3 coding sequence is TGCGCCAGCAGCCCCCACACCGGGGAGCTGTTTTTT. Translation: CASSPHTGELFF.